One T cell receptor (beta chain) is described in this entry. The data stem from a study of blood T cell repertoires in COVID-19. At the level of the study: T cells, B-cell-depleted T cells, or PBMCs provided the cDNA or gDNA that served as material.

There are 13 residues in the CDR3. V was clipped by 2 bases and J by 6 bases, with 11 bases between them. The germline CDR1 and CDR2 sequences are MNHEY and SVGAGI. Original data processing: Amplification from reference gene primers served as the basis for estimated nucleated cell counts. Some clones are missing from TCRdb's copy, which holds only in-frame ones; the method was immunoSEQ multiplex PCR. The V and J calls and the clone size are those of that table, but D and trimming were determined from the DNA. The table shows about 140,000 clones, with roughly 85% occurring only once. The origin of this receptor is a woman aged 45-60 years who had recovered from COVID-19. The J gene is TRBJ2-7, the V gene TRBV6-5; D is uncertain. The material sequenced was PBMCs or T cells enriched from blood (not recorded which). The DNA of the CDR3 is TGTGCCAGCAGTTACCAGAACTCAGGCGAGCAGTACTTC. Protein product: CASSYQNSGEQYF.